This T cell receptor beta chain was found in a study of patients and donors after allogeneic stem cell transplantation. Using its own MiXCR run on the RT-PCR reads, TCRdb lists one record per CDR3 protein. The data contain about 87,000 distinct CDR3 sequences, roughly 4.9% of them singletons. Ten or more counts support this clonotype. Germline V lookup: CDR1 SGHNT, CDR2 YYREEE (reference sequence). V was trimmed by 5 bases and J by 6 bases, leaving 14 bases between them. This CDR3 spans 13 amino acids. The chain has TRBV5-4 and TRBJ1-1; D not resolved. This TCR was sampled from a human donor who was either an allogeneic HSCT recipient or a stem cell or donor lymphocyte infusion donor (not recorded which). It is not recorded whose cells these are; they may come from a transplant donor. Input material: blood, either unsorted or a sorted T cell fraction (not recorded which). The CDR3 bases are TGTGCCAGCAGGTCCCAATTCCCAGCTGAAGCTTTCTTT. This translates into CASRSQFPAEAFF.